The present T cell receptor beta chain was sequenced within a study of T cell changes during pregnancy in multiple sclerosis. V dropped 6 bases and J dropped 3; count of bases not matched to a gene: 5. The CDR3 totals 15 residues. In germline, CDR1 is SNHLY, CDR2 FYNNEI. TCRdb keeps only in-frame clones here, not all; method: immunoSEQ multiplex PCR. The sample contains tens of thousands of clones, approximately 93% of which appear only once. The sample consisted of peripheral blood, taken in the second trimester of pregnancy. V gene TRBV2 combines with J gene TRBJ1-6; 7 nucleotides line up with TRBD1. The clonotype originates from a female donor with multiple sclerosis, enrolled in a pregnancy study. The CDR3 sequence: CASRTDRVYNSPLHF. As DNA, the CDR3 is TGTGCCAGCAGAACAGACAGGGTCTATAATTCACCCCTCCACTTT.